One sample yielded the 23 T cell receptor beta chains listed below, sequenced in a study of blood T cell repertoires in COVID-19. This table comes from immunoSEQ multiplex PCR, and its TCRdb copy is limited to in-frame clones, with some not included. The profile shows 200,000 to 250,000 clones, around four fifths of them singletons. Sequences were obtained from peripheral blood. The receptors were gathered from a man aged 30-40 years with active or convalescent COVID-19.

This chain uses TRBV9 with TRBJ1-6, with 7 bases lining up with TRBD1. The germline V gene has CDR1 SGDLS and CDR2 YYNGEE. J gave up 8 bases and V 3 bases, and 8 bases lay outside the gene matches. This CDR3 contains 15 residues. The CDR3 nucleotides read TGTGCCAGCAGCGGACGAAACAGGGGTGATTCACCCCTCCACTTT. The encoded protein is CASSGRNRGDSPLHF.

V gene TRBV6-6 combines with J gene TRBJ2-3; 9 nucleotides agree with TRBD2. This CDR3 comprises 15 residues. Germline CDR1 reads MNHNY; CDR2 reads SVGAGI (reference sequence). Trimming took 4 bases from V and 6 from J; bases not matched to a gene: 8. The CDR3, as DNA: TGTGCCAGCAGTTCTAGGCGGGGGGGAGGGGATACGCAGTATTTT. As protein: CASSSRRGGGDTQYF.

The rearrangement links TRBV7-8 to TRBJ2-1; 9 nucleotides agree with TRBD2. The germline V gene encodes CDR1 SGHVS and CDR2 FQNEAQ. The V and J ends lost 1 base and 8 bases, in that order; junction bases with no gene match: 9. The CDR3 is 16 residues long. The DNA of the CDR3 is TGTGCCAGCAGCTTAGTAGCGGGAGTAGGAGGCGATGAGCAGTTCTTC. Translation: CASSLVAGVGGDEQFF. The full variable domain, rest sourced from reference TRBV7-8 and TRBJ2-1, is GAGVSQSPRYKVAKRGQDVALRCDPISGHVSLFWYQQALGQGPEFLTYFQNEAQLDKSGLPSDRFFAERPEGSVSTLKIQRTQQEDSAVYLCASSLVAGVGGDEQFFGPGTRLTVL.

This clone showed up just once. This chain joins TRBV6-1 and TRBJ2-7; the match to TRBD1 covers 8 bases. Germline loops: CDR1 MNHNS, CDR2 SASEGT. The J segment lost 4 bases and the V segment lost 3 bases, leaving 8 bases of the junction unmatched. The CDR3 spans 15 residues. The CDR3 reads CASSEGRTGSYEQYF. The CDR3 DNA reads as TGTGCCAGCAGTGAGGGTCGGACAGGGTCTTACGAGCAGTACTTC.

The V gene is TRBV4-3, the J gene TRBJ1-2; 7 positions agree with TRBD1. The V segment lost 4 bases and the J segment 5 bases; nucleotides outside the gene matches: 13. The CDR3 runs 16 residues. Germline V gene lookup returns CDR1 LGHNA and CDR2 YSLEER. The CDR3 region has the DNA TGCGCCAGCAGCCCCGGACAGGCGACCTTTCGGTATGGCTACACCTTC. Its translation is CASSPGQATFRYGYTF.

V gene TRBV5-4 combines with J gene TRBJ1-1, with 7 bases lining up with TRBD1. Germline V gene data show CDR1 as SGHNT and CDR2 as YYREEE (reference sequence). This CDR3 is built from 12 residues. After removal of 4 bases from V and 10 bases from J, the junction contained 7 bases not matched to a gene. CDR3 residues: CASSLGQYSAFF. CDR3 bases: TGTGCCAGCAGCCTGGGACAGTACTCAGCTTTCTTT.

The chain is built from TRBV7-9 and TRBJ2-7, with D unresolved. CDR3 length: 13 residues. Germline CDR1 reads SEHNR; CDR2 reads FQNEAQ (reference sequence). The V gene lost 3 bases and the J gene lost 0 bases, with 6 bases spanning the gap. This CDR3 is CASSFGASYEQYF. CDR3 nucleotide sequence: TGTGCCAGCAGCTTCGGAGCCTCCTACGAGCAGTACTTC.

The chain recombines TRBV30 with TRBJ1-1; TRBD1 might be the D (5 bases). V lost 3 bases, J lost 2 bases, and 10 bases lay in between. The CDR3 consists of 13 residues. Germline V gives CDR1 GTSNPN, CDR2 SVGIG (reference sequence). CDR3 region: CAWSPGLNTEAFF. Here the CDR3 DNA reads TGTGCCTGGAGCCCAGGGTTAAACACTGAAGCTTTCTTT.

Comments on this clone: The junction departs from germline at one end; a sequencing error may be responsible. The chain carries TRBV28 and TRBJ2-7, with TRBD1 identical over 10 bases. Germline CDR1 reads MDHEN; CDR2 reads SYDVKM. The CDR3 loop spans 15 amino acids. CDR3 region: CASSFSGTGAANPHF. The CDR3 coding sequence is TGTGCCAGCAGTTTTTCTGGGACAGGGGCAGCCAACCCCCACTTC.

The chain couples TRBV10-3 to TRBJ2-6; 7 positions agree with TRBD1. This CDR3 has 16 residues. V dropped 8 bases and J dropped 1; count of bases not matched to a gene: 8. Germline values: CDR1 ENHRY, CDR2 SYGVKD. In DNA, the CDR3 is TGTGCCATCCGGGACAGCCACACTTCTGGGGCCAACGTCCTGACTTTC. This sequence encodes CAIRDSHTSGANVLTF.

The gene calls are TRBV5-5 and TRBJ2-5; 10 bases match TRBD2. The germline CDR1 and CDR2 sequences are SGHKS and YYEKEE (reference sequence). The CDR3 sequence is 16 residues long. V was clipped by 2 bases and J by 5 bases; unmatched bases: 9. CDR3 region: CASSLQQRGGRETQYF. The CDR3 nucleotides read TGTGCCAGCAGCTTACAACAGCGGGGGGGCAGGGAGACCCAGTACTTC.

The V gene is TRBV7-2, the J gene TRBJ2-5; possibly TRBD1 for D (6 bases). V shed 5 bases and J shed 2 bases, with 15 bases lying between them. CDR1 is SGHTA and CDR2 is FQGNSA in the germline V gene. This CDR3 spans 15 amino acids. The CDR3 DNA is TGTGCCAGCAGCCAGACACAGGGCGTTCAAGAGACCCAGTACTTC. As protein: CASSQTQGVQETQYF.

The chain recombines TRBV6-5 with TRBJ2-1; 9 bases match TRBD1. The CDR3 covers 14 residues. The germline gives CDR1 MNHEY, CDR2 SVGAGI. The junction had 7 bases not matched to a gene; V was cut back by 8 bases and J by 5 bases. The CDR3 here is CASCRQGGNNEQFF. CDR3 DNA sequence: TGTGCCAGCTGCCGACAGGGGGGAAACAATGAGCAGTTCTTC.

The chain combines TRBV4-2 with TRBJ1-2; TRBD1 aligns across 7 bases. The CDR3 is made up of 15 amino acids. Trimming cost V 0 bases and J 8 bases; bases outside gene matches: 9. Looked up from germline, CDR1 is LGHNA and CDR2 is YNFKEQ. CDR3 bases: TGTGCCAGCAGCCAAGAGCCGGGACAGTCATCCGGCTACACCTTC. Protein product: CASSQEPGQSSGYTF.

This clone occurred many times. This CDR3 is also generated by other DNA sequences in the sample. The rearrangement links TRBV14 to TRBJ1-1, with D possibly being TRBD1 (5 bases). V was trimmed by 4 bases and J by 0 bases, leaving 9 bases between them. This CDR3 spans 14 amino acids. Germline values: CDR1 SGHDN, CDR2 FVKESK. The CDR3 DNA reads TGTGCCAGCAGCCTGGCAGGGATGAACACTGAAGCTTTCTTT. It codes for CASSLAGMNTEAFF.

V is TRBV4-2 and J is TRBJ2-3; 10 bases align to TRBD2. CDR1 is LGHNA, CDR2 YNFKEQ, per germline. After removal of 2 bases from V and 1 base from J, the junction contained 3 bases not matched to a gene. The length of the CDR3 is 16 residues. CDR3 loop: CASSQPSGRGTDTQYF. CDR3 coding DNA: TGTGCCAGCAGCCAACCTAGCGGGAGAGGCACAGATACGCAGTATTTT.

The CDR3 loop is CASSLGQSNEQFF. In DNA, the CDR3 is TGTGCCAGCAGCCTAGGACAAAGCAATGAGCAGTTCTTC. The chain recombines TRBV5-6 with TRBJ2-1; D possibly corresponds to TRBD1 (5 bases). The CDR3 contains 13 residues. The ends were cut back, 4 bases at V and 6 bases at J, with 11 bases in the middle. The germline CDR1 and CDR2 sequences are SGHDT and YYEEEE.

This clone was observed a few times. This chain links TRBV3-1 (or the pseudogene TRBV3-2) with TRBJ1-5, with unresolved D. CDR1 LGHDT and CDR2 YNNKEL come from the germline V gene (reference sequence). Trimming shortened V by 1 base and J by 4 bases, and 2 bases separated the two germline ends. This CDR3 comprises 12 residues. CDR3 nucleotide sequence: TGTGCCAGCAGCCAAGTAAATCAGCCCCAGCATTTT. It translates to CASSQVNQPQHF.

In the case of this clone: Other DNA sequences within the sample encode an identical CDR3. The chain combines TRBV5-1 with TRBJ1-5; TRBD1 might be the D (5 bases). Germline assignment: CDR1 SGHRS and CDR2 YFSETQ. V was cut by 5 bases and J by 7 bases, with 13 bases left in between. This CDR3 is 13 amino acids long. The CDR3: CASSLQGGQPQHF. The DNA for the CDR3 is TGCGCCAGCAGTCTGCAGGGTGGCCAGCCCCAGCATTTT.

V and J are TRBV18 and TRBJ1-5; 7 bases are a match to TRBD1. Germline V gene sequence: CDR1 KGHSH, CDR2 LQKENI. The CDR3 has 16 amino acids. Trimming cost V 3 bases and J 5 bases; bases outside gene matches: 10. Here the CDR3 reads CASSPKGGTGDQPQHF. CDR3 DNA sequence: TGTGCCAGCTCACCGAAGGGGGGAACAGGGGATCAGCCCCAGCATTTT.

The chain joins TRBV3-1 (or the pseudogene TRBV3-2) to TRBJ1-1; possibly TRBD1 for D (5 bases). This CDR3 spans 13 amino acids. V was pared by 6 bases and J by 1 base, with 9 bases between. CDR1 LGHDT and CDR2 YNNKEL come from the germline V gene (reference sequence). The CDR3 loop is CASSRGKNTEAFF. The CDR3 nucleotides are TGTGCCAGCAGTCGGGGGAAGAACACTGAAGCTTTCTTT.

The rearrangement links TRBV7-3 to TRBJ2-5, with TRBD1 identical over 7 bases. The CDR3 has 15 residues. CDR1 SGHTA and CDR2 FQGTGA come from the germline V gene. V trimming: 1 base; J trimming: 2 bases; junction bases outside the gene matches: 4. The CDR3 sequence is CASSLKPGQQETQYF. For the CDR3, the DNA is TGTGCCAGCAGCTTAAAGCCGGGACAGCAAGAGACCCAGTACTTC.

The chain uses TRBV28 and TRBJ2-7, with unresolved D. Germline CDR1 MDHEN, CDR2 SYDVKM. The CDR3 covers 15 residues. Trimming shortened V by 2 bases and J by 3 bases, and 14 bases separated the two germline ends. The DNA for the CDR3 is TGTGCCAGCAGTTTAGGGCTCCGTGTCGGCTACGAGCAGTACTTC. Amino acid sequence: CASSLGLRVGYEQYF.